This T cell receptor (beta chain) is from a study of T-cell reconstitution after alpha-beta-depleted transplantation in children. The authors prepared the TCRbeta library with unique molecular identifiers. TCRdb ran MiXCR on the PCR reads and lists one entry per CDR3 protein. The sample includes 70,000 or so distinct CDR3 sequences, 11% of them seen just once. General study points: From newly produced T cells came most of the T-cell counts and diversity one year after transplant. In patients about two months after transplant, alpha-beta T cells reportedly arose from several hundred expanded graft clones. From surviving recipient T cells and thymic progenitors came the high day-60 TCRbeta diversity observed in some patients.

This clonotype was seen many times. Its antigen remains unknown. The CDR3 sequence is 15 residues long. Germline V gene sequence: CDR1 LGHNA, CDR2 YSLEER. V lost 4 bases and J lost 9; bases outside the gene matches: 6. The source material was PBMCs, sampled before TCRalphabeta/CD19-depleted stem cell transplant. The TCR sequence derives from a boy aged 5 to 17 with acute myeloid leukemia, due to receive a stem cell transplant. This chain uses TRBV4-3 with TRBJ1-6, with 10 bases aligning to TRBD1. The CDR3 sequence is CASSPGGTGVSPLHF. The CDR3 nucleotides read TGCGCCAGCAGCCCAGGTGGGACAGGGGTTTCACCCCTCCACTTT.